Sequencing of this T cell receptor beta chain was carried out in a study of T cell clones after liver transplantation. Overall study context: Standard immunosuppression, with no induction, continued until 12-24 months after transplant.

Only in-frame clones appear in the TCRdb table, and some are missing; sequencing was by immunoSEQ multiplex PCR. In the table there are 65,000 to 90,000 clones, more than 90% of which are singletons. The length of the CDR3 is 13 residues. Germline V gene lookup returns CDR1 MNHNY and CDR2 SVGAGI (reference sequence). V lost 8 bases and J 5 bases, leaving 14 bases between the germline ends. The sample was CD4+ T cells from blood, taken before liver transplant. This sequence joins TRBV6-6 and TRBJ2-3; D is unclear. The clonotype was recovered from a human donor who received a liver transplant. CDR3 in amino acids: CASSVLPGDTQYF. The DNA of the CDR3 is TGTGCCAGCTCGGTACTGCCGGGAGATACGCAGTATTTT.